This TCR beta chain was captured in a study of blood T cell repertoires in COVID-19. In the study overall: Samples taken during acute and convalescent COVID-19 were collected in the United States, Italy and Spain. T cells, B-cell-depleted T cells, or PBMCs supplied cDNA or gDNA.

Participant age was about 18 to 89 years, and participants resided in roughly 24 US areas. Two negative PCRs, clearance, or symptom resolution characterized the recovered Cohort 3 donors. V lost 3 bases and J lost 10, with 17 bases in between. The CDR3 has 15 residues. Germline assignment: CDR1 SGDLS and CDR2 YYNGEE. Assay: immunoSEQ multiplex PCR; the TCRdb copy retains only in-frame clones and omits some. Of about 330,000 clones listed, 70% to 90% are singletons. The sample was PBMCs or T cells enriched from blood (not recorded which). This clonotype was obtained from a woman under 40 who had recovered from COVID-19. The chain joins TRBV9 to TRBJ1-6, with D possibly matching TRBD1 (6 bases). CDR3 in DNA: TGTGCCAGCAGCGCCCGGGACACATGGGAATCACCCCTCCACTTT. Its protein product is CASSARDTWESPLHF. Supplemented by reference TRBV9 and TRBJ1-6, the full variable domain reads DSGVTQTPKHLITATGQRVTLRCSPRSGDLSVYWYQQSLDQGLQFLIQYYNGEERAKGNILERFSAQQFPDLHSELNLSSLELGDSALYFCASSARDTWESPLHFGNGTRLTVT.